Below are 8 T cell receptor beta chains sequenced from a single sample in a study of T cells in narcolepsy. Profiled with immunoSEQ multiplex PCR; TCRdb holds only in-frame clones, not every one. Here the sample spans approximately 22,000 clones, 55% to 65% being singletons. The sample was memory (CD45RA-) CD4+ T cells from blood. The receptors originated from a human donor in good health.

By sample fraction, this clone is medium-sized. The rearrangement links TRBV5-1 to TRBJ2-5; 7 nucleotides agree with TRBD2. The CDR3 totals 15 residues. CDR1 SGHRS and CDR2 YFSETQ come from the germline V gene. V was clipped by 4 bases and J by 2 bases; unmatched bases: 8. CDR3: CASSLSGTSQETQYF. CDR3 coding DNA: TGCGCCAGCAGCCTCAGCGGGACCTCACAAGAGACCCAGTACTTC.

For the CDR3, the DNA is TGTGCCAGCAAGCCCATGGAGGTAGCCAAAAACATTCAGTACTTC. It codes for CASKPMEVAKNIQYF. This sequence joins TRBV11-1 and TRBJ2-4; TRBD2 might be the D (5 bases). The CDR3 sequence is 15 residues long. Germline CDR1 reads SGHAT; CDR2 reads FQDESV (reference sequence). Deletions cut 7 bases from V and 0 bases from J, with 13 bases between. The complete variable domain, with remaining parts taken from reference TRBV11-1 and TRBJ2-4, reads EAEVAQSPRYKITEKSQAVAFWCDPISGHATLYWYRQILGQGPELLVQFQDESVVDDSQLPKDRFSAERLKGVDSTLKIQPAELGDSAMYLCASKPMEVAKNIQYFGAGTRLSVL.

Only a few counts were recorded for this clone. The gene calls are TRBV28 and TRBJ2-1, with D tentatively TRBD2 (6 bases). The CDR3 length is 16 residues. CDR1 and CDR2 from the germline V gene are MDHEN and SYDVKM. The V end was cut by 6 bases, the J end by 6 bases, with 21 bases between. In DNA form, the CDR3 reads TGTGCCAGCAGCCTCCTCCGCGGGGCCCCAAGCAATGAGCAGTTCTTC. Translated: CASSLLRGAPSNEQFF.

The chain carries TRBV19 and TRBJ2-2, with D unclear. Germline V gene sequence: CDR1 LNHDA, CDR2 SQIVND (reference sequence). Trimming cost V 5 bases and J 5 bases, with 18 bases left between them. This CDR3 spans 16 amino acids. The CDR3 DNA reads TGTGCCAGTAGTTGGTCTTGGGGAAAGGCAACCGGGGAGCTGTTTTTT. Translation: CASSWSWGKATGELFF.

CDR3 nucleotides: TGTGCCAGCAGACGGACAGGAGTCAATGAGCAGTTCTTC. Amino acid sequence: CASRRTGVNEQFF. The chain carries TRBV5-6 and TRBJ2-1, with 7 bases that match TRBD1. The length of the CDR3 is 13 residues. Germline V gene lookup returns CDR1 SGHDT and CDR2 YYEEEE. Losses at the gene ends were 5 bases for V and 6 bases for J; bases not matched to a gene: 5.

This clone showed up just a few times. The rearrangement links TRBV7-8 to TRBJ2-3, with TRBD1 matching 9 bases. This CDR3 has 17 residues. After removal of 0 bases from V and 3 bases from J, the junction contained 7 bases not matched to a gene. Per the germline V gene, CDR1 is SGHVS and CDR2 is FQNEAQ. The CDR3 is CASSLALRDRVTDTQYF. The CDR3 DNA follows: TGTGCCAGCAGCTTAGCGCTCAGGGACAGGGTGACAGATACGCAGTATTTT.

This clone was observed a few times. Sequence at one end of the junction differs from germline and may be a read error. V is TRBV4-1 and J is TRBJ2-3; 10 positions match TRBD2. Germline loops: CDR1 MGHRA, CDR2 YSYEKL. The CDR3 has 16 residues. Here the CDR3 reads CASSQNSGGNTDTQYF. DNA of the CDR3: TGTGCCAGCAGCCAAAATAGCGGGGGGAACACAGATACGCAGTATTTT.

This clone was picked up one time. A single base separates this from a much larger clone, so it may be a read error. V and J are TRBV5-1 and TRBJ2-7; TRBD2 is a possible D gene (7 bases). CDR1 SGHRS and CDR2 YFSETQ come from the germline V gene. CDR3 length: 16 residues. CDR3 in amino acids: CARSLEGGTPPYEQYF. The CDR3 coding sequence is TGCGCCCGCAGCTTGGAGGGGGGGACGCCTCCCTACGAGCAGTACTTC.